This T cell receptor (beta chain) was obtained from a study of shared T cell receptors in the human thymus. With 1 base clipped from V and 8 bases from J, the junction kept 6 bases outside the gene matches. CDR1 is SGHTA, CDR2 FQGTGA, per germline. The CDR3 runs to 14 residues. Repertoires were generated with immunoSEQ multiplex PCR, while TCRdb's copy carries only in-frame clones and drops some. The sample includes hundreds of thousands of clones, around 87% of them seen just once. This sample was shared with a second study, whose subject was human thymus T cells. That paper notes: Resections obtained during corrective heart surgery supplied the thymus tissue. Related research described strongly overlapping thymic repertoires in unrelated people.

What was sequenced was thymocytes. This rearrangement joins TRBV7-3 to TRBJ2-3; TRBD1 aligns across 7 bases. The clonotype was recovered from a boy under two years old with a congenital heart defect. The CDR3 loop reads CASSLKGARGTQYF. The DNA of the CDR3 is TGTGCCAGCAGCTTAAAGGGGGCCCGAGGTACGCAGTATTTT. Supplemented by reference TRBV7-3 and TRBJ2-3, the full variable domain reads GAGVSQTPSNKVTEKGKYVELRCDPISGHTALYWYRQSLGQGPEFLIYFQGTGAADDSGLPNDRFFAVRPEGSVSTLKIQRTERGDSAVYLCASSLKGARGTQYFGPGTRLTVL.